This TCR beta chain came from a study of naive and memory T cell subsets. On this clonotype: The antigen is undetermined.

Germline V CDR1 and CDR2: MNHNY, SVGAGI (reference sequence). The length of the CDR3 is 16 residues. Trimming took 0 bases from V and 1 from J, leaving 10 bases between them. An oligonucleotide containing a UMI was ligated to the 3' end of TCR cDNA. The study, taken as a whole, reports: Potentially, T cell activation and differentiation skew this RNA-based measurement.

Ligated cDNA underwent four rounds of PCR with nested alpha and beta constant region primers and SP2. TCRdb called the 5' RACE reads again in MiXCR, with one record for every CDR3 protein. This table has over 50,000 distinct CDR3 sequences, 6% to 8.5% appearing once. The V gene is TRBV6-6, the J gene TRBJ1-5; D may be TRBD1 (5 bases). This clonotype was sampled from a female donor in good health. The CDR3 DNA follows: TGTGCCAGCAGTTACTCGAAAGGGGAGAGCAATCAGCCCCAGCATTTT. Translating it yields CASSYSKGESNQPQHF.